This TCR beta chain was observed in a study of T cell repertoires in cytomegalovirus infection. From the reads, TCRdb called clonotypes with MiXCR, one entry per CDR3 protein. The profile covers about 300,000 distinct CDR3 sequences, with approximately 10% appearing a single time and about 2.3% taken by the ten largest. The CDR3 loop spans 15 amino acids. Trimming shortened V by 4 bases and J by 3 bases, and 13 bases separated the two germline ends. Germline CDR1 is SGHAT and CDR2 is FQDESV (reference sequence). In its sample, this clonotype was seen many times. The clonotype originates from a human donor in good health (CMV status not recorded). Some clones in this sample may be carry-over from other donors' samples. The sequenced sample consisted of PBMCs. J is TRBJ2-1 and V is TRBV11-1; possible D gene TRBD1, 6 bases. The CDR3 DNA reads TGTGCCAGCAGCTCGCGGACAGCTGTCTACAATGAGCAGTTCTTC. Protein product: CASSSRTAVYNEQFF. The variable domain in full, completed from reference TRBV11-1 and TRBJ2-1, reads EAEVAQSPRYKITEKSQAVAFWCDPISGHATLYWYRQILGQGPELLVQFQDESVVDDSQLPKDRFSAERLKGVDSTLKIQPAELGDSAMYLCASSSRTAVYNEQFFGPGTRLTVL.